This TCR beta chain originates from a study of blood T cell repertoires in COVID-19. Per the study methods: The authors estimated nucleated cell counts from reference gene primer amplification. Method: immunoSEQ multiplex PCR; TCRdb's copy keeps in-frame clones and lacks some. The DNA was the basis for D and trimming; V, J and clone size are from that table. Of about 120,000 clones in the sample, roughly four fifths were seen once. This clone came up a few times. Material for sequencing was peripheral blood. This TCR was sampled from a human donor in a cohort sampled during active COVID-19.

CDR3 protein: CASSQEDRGRDTQYF. Here the CDR3 DNA reads TGCGCCAGCAGCCAAGAGGACAGGGGACGAGATACGCAGTATTTT. The V and J genes are TRBV4-3 and TRBJ2-3; TRBD1 matches at 9 bases. Germline trimming cut 0 bases from V and 5 bases from J; bases unmatched to any gene: 3. This CDR3 has 15 amino acids. Germline V lookup: CDR1 LGHNA, CDR2 YSLEER.